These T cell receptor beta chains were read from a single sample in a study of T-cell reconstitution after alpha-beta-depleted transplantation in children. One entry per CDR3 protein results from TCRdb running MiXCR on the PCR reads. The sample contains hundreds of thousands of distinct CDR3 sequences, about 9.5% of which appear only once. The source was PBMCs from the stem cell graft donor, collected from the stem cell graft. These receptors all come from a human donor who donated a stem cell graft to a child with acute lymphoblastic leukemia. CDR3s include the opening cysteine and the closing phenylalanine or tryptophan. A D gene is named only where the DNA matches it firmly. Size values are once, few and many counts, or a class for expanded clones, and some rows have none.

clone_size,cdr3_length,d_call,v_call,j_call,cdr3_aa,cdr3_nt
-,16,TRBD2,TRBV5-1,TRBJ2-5,CASSMTSGSYQETQYF,TGCGCCAGCAGCATGACTAGCGGGTCGTACCAAGAGACCCAGTACTTC
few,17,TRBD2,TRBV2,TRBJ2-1,CASSEEPTSGGAGEQFF,TGTGCCAGCAGTGAAGAGCCTACTAGCGGGGGGGCGGGTGAGCAGTTCTTC
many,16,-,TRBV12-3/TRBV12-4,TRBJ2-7,CASTRGDRSSSYEQYF,TGTGCCAGCACCAGGGGCGACAGGTCCTCATCGTACGAGCAGTACTTC
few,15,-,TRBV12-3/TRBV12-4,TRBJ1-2,CASSLEQGSNYGYTF,TGTGCCAGCAGTTTGGAGCAGGGGTCTAACTATGGCTACACCTTC
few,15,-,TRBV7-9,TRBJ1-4,CASTTRGGGREKLFF,TGTGCCAGCACCACCCGTGGGGGGGGACGCGAAAAACTGTTTTTT
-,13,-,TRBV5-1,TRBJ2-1,CASSLTGPEDQFF,TGCGCCAGCAGCTTAACTGGGCCTGAGGACCAGTTCTTC
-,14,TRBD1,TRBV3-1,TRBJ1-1,CASRPGTENTEAFF,TGTGCCAGCAGGCCCGGGACAGAGAACACTGAAGCTTTCTTT
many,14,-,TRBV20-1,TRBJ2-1,CSAVEARSGDEQFF,TGCAGTGCTGTAGAAGCGCGTTCGGGGGATGAGCAGTTCTTC
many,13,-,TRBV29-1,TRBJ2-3,CSVGKSWADTQYF,TGCAGCGTTGGTAAGAGTTGGGCAGATACGCAGTATTTT
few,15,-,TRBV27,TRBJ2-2,CASSFSPGYTGELFF,TGTGCCAGCAGTTTCTCACCAGGGTACACCGGGGAGCTGTTTTTT
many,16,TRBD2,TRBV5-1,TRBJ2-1,CASSSPGLAGANEQFF,TGCGCCAGCAGCTCCCCCGGACTAGCGGGGGCTAATGAGCAGTTCTTC
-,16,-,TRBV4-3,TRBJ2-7,CASSQAIGAEIYEQYF,TGCGCCAGCAGCCAAGCGATAGGAGCAGAAATCTACGAGCAGTACTTC
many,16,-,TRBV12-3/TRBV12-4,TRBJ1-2,CASSKAGTRTRYGYTF,TGTGCCAGCAGTAAAGCCGGGACACGGACCCGATATGGCTACACCTTC
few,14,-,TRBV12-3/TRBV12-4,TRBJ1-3,CASSLVPSGNTIYF,TGTGCCAGCAGTTTGGTCCCCTCTGGAAACACCATATATTTT
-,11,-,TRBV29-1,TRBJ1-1,CSVELNTEAFF,TGCAGCGTTGAGTTGAACACTGAAGCTTTCTTT
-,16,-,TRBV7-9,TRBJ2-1,CASSPTDGVVYNEQFF,TGTGCCAGCAGCCCGACCGACGGGGTAGTCTACAATGAGCAGTTCTTC
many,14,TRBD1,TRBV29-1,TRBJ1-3,CSVDRGDSGNTIYF,TGCAGCGTGGACAGGGGAGACTCTGGAAACACCATATATTTT
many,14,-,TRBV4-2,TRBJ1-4,CASSQVSSNEKLFF,TGTGCCAGCAGCCAAGTATCAAGTAATGAAAAACTGTTTTTT
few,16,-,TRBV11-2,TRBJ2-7,CASSLAFKIRSYEQYF,TGTGCCAGCAGCTTAGCGTTCAAGATCCGCTCCTACGAGCAGTACTTC
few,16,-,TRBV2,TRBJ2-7,CASSAMRGGISYEQYF,TGTGCCAGCAGTGCGATGAGGGGAGGTATTTCCTACGAGCAGTACTTC
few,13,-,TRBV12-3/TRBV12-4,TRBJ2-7,CASSFDRQYEQYF,TGTGCCAGCAGTTTCGACAGGCAATACGAGCAGTACTTC
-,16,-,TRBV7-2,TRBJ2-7,CASSLVPAGESYEQYF,TGTGCCAGCAGCTTAGTCCCAGCAGGAGAATCCTACGAGCAGTACTTC